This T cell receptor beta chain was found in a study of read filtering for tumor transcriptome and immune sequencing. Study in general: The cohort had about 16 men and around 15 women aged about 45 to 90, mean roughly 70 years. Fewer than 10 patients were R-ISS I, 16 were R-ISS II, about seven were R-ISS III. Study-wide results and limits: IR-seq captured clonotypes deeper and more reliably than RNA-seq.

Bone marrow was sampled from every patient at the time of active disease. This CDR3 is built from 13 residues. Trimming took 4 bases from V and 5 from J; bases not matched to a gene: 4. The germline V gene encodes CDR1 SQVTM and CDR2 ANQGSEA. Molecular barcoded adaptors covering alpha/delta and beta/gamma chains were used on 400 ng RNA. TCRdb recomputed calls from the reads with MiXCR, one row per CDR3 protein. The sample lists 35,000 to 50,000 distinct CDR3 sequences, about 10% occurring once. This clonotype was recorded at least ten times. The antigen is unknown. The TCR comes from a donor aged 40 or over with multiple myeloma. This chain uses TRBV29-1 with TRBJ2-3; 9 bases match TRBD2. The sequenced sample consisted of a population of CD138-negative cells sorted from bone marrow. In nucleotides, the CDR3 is TGCAGCGTTGGCGGGGGGGCCGGAGATACGCAGTATTTT. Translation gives CSVGGGAGDTQYF.